What follows are 14 T cell receptor beta chains derived from one specimen sequenced in a study of response to subunit inactivated influenza vaccine. TCRdb processed the RT-PCR reads anew with MiXCR; each CDR3 protein has one entry. This sample carries around 300,000 distinct CDR3 sequences, approximately 21% of them seen once, and the ten largest clones take about a tenth. Sequenced material: PBMCs from blood, taken approximately 20 months after vaccination. These TCRs come from a man aged 50 to 75 who received an inactivated influenza vaccine.

The table lists this clonotype with a count of one. The rearrangement uses TRBV19 and TRBJ1-5; D unclear. This CDR3 has 14 amino acids. V lost 7 bases and J 0 bases, leaving 10 bases between the germline ends. CDR1 is LNHDA and CDR2 is SQIVND in the germline V gene (reference sequence). The CDR3 sequence: CASKVDGSNQPQHF. The CDR3 DNA is TGTGCCAGTAAAGTGGACGGTAGCAATCAGCCCCAGCATTTT.

This clonotype was observed a handful of times. The chain combines TRBV7-2 with TRBJ1-2, with a tentative D call TRBD1 (6 bases). CDR3 size: 14 residues. The V end was cut by 1 base, the J end by 8 bases, with 14 bases between. Per the germline V gene, CDR1 is SGHTA and CDR2 is FQGNSA. The CDR3 DNA is TGTGCCAGCAGCTTAGTAGGACAGAAAGGCGGCTACACCTTC. Translation: CASSLVGQKGGYTF.

Only a few counts were recorded for this clonotype. The chain couples TRBV13 to TRBJ2-3, with a weak D call TRBD2 (5 bases). This CDR3 has 14 residues. Germline CDR1 is PRHDT and CDR2 is FYEKMQ (reference sequence). V lost 4 bases and J 4 bases, leaving 12 bases between the germline ends. CDR3 in DNA: TGTGCCAGCAGCTCTAGCCGGTTGCCAGATACGCAGTATTTT. Protein sequence: CASSSSRLPDTQYF.

The chain has TRBV10-3 and TRBJ1-5; D is undetermined. Trimming shortened V by 2 bases and J by 6 bases, and 11 bases separated the two germline ends. Per germline, CDR1 ENHRY and CDR2 SYGVKD. CDR3 size: 14 residues. CDR3 amino acids: CAISEEQVGQPQHF. The CDR3, as DNA: TGTGCCATCAGTGAGGAACAAGTGGGTCAGCCCCAGCATTTT.

CDR3 in amino acids: CASSLAGTERQHF. CDR3 sequence (DNA): TGTGCCAGCAGCTTAGCCGGGACGGAGCGCCAGCATTTT. The chain recombines TRBV7-8 with TRBJ1-5; a possible D gene is TRBD1 (5 bases). The germline CDR1 and CDR2 sequences are SGHVS and FQNEAQ. The CDR3 length is 13 residues. V lost 0 bases to trimming and J lost 12 bases, with 12 bases between them.

The rearrangement links TRBV4-3 to TRBJ2-2; D uncertain. V lost 3 bases to trimming and J lost 7 bases, with 9 bases between them. The CDR3 extends over 13 amino acids. CDR1 is LGHNA, CDR2 YSLEER, per germline. For the CDR3, the DNA is TGCGCCAGCAGCCACCCCTCATTCGGGGAGCTGTTTTTT. This gives the protein CASSHPSFGELFF.

This clonotype has only a few counts. This chain connects TRBV20-1 to TRBJ1-1, with D uncertain. This CDR3 region has 13 residues. Trimming left V 6 bases short and J 1 base short, with 12 bases between. CDR1 DFQATT and CDR2 SNEGSKA come from the germline V gene (reference sequence). CDR3: CSAARVRNTEAFF. The CDR3 nucleotides are TGCAGTGCCGCAAGGGTTAGGAACACTGAAGCTTTCTTT.

The chain combines TRBV24-1 with TRBJ2-3; possible D gene TRBD2, 6 bases. This CDR3 has 17 residues. Trimming pared 5 bases from V and 0 bases from J, leaving 17 bases between. Germline V CDR1 and CDR2: KGHDR, SFDVKD. The chain's CDR3 is CATSGRDRPRSTDTQYF. The DNA of the CDR3 is TGTGCCACCAGTGGGCGGGATAGACCGAGAAGCACAGATACGCAGTATTTT.

DNA for the CDR3: TGCAGCAACGGTTCCCCAGATACGCAGTATTTT. Translated, it gives CSNGSPDTQYF. The V gene is TRBV29-1, the J gene TRBJ2-3; unclear D gene. Trimming removed 8 bases at V and 4 bases at J, with 10 bases between. Germline V gene sequence: CDR1 SQVTM, CDR2 ANQGSEA. The CDR3 sequence is 11 residues long.

This clonotype was picked up many times. V and J are TRBV28 and TRBJ1-2; D remains unclear. Germline-derived CDR1 and CDR2 are MDHEN and SYDVKM. The CDR3 totals 15 residues. Trimming pared 1 base from V and 6 bases from J, leaving 15 bases between. This chain's CDR3 is CASSLYEARRNGYTF. The DNA for the CDR3 is TGTGCCAGCAGTTTATATGAGGCCCGCCGCAATGGCTACACCTTC.

This clonotype was detected many times. The V call is TRBV6-2 or TRBV6-3, the J call TRBJ1-3; 7 bases agree with TRBD1. The CDR3 contains 20 residues. Trimming removed 4 bases from V and 0 bases from J; junction bases left unmatched: 18. The germline gives CDR1 MNHEY, CDR2 SVGEGT. The CDR3 region has the DNA TGTGCCAGCAGTTCCCCCACCGGTCAGGGGGTGGCCTCCTCTGGAAACACCATATATTTT. Protein product: CASSSPTGQGVASSGNTIYF.

The gene calls are TRBV18 and TRBJ2-1; D possibly corresponds to TRBD1 (6 bases). The CDR3 contains 16 residues. The germline CDR1 and CDR2 sequences are KGHSH and LQKENI. The V end was cut by 2 bases, the J end by 3 bases, with 14 bases between. DNA for the CDR3: TGTGCCAGCTCACCATCCACAGGGCGCGTCTACAATGAGCAGTTCTTC. This gives the protein CASSPSTGRVYNEQFF. Full variable domain (rest looked up from reference TRBV18 and TRBJ2-1): NAGVMQNPRHLVRRRGQEARLRCSPMKGHSHVYWYRQLPEEGLKFMVYLQKENIIDESGMPKERFSAEFPKEGPSILRIQQVVRGDSAAYFCASSPSTGRVYNEQFFGPGTRLTVL.

The chain employs TRBV28 and TRBJ1-1; D might be TRBD1 (5 bases). CDR1 MDHEN and CDR2 SYDVKM come from the germline V gene. The V end was cut by 6 bases, the J end by 0 bases, with 17 bases between. The CDR3 totals 16 residues. The CDR3 reads CASRSPGTVMNTEAFF. In DNA, the CDR3 is TGTGCCAGCAGATCCCCCGGGACTGTGATGAACACTGAAGCTTTCTTT.

This chain uses TRBV6-1 with TRBJ2-7, with 10 positions matching TRBD1. CDR3 size: 13 residues. CDR1 MNHNS and CDR2 SASEGT come from the germline V gene. V shed 6 bases, J shed 4 bases, and the junction held 3 bases outside the gene matches. The CDR3 coding sequence is TGTGCCAGCAGGGACAGGGGGGGATACGAGCAGTACTTC. It specifies CASRDRGGYEQYF.